Presented here are 5 T cell receptor beta chains from one specimen sequenced in a study of blood T cell repertoires in COVID-19. The protocol was immunoSEQ multiplex PCR, while the TCRdb copy is restricted to in-frame clones and leaves out a portion. The sample has approximately 140,000 clones; under 90% are singletons. Specimen: peripheral blood. Receptors were obtained from a woman aged 80 or over in a cohort sampled during active or convalescent COVID-19.

The chain uses TRBV3-1 (or the pseudogene TRBV3-2) and TRBJ1-1; D unclear. The CDR3 consists of 13 residues. With 4 bases removed from V and 1 base from J, the gap between germline ends came to 7 bases. Germline V gene sequence: CDR1 LGHDT, CDR2 YNNKEL (reference sequence). The CDR3 nucleotides are TGTGCCAGCAGCCCTTGGCCGAACACTGAAGCTTTCTTT. It translates to CASSPWPNTEAFF.

This rearrangement joins TRBV7-2 to TRBJ1-2; D unresolved. CDR3 length equals 14 residues. V was shortened by 5 bases and J by 7 bases, with 17 bases between the two germline ends. Looked up from germline, CDR1 is SGHTA and CDR2 is FQGNSA. CDR3 coding DNA: TGTGCCAGCAGCCCGGCGGTCTCCAGAGGTGGCTACACCTTC. Translated, it gives CASSPAVSRGGYTF.

In its sample, this clone was seen once. The junction and the germline gene differ at one end; a read error may be behind it. J is TRBJ1-2 and V is TRBV28; D remains unclear. The CDR3 is made up of 11 amino acids. CDR1 is MDHEN, CDR2 SYDVKM, per germline. CDR3 nucleotide sequence: TGTGCCAGCAGTCCCCGGTTTTATCGCTACTTC. It codes for CASSPRFYRYF.

This clone occurred a few times. The V call is TRBV2, the J call TRBJ1-5; 7 bases map to TRBD1. There are 15 residues in the CDR3. The V and J ends lost 4 bases and 6 bases, in that order; junction bases with no gene match: 9. The germline CDR1 and CDR2 sequences are SNHLY and FYNNEI. The CDR3 sequence: CASSGLTGVGQPQHF. CDR3 nucleotides: TGTGCCAGCAGTGGCCTCACAGGGGTCGGTCAGCCCCAGCATTTT.

The chain is built from TRBV30 and TRBJ1-4, with 8 positions matching TRBD1. The CDR3 totals 14 residues. Germline CDR1 GTSNPN, CDR2 SVGIG (reference sequence). J lost 2 bases, V lost 5 bases, and 4 bases had no gene match. CDR3 sequence: CAWGRQGTNEKLFF. The CDR3 DNA is TGTGCCTGGGGAAGACAGGGGACTAATGAAAAACTGTTTTTT. Drawing the rest from reference TRBV30 and TRBJ1-4, the complete variable domain is SQTIHQWPATLVQPVGSPLSLECTVEGTSNPNLYWYRQAAGRGLQLLFYSVGIGQISSEVPQNLSASRPQDRQFILSSKKLLLSDSGFYLCAWGRQGTNEKLFFGSGTQLSVL.